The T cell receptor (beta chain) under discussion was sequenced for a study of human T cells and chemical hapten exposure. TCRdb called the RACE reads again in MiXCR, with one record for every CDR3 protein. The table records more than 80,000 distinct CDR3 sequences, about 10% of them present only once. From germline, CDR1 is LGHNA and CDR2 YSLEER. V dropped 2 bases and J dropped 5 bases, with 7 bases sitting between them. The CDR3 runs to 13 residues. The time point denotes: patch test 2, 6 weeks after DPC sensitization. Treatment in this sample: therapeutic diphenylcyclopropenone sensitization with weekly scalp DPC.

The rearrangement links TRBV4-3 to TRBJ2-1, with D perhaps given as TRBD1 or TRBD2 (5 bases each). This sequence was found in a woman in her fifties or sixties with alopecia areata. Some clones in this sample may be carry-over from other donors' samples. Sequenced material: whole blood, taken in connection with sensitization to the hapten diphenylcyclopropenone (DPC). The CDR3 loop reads CASSQRGHNEQFF. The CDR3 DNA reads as TGCGCCAGCAGCCAAAGGGGACACAATGAGCAGTTCTTC.